The text below deals with one T cell receptor beta chain. Its antigen is currently unknown. The V gene's germline CDR1 is SEHNR and CDR2 FQNEAQ (reference sequence). The CDR3 contains 15 residues. V trimming: 3 bases; J trimming: 6 bases; junction bases outside the gene matches: 5. This sample was included in a study of T cells in Graves' hyperthyroidism and ophthalmopathy. The overall study: Prior to any treatment, at the point of initial diagnosis, peripheral blood was collected. The study's findings and limits: Patients with ophthalmopathy were separated from those with stable hyperthyroidism by a 13 V-J model.

Patients having uncontrolled infection, another autoimmune disease, pregnancy or lactation were not included. Based on clinical symptoms, serum thyroxine and TRAb, thyroid ultrasound and orbital computed tomography, diagnoses were reached. TCR beta CDR3 regions were amplified from RNA transcripts. First-round RT-PCR targeting the TCR CDR3 was performed with the HTBI primer set. One entry per CDR3 protein results from TCRdb running MiXCR on the multiplex PCR reads. The table lists over 200,000 distinct CDR3 sequences, 13% to 15% of them singletons. Sequences were obtained from blood. This sequence originates from a woman in her 40s with Graves' hyperthyroidism that later progressed to Graves' ophthalmopathy. The rearrangement joins TRBV7-9 to TRBJ2-2; 9 bases are shared with TRBD1. This CDR3 reads CASSFHRDRAGELFF. The CDR3 DNA is TGTGCCAGCAGCTTCCACAGGGACAGGGCCGGGGAGCTGTTTTTT.